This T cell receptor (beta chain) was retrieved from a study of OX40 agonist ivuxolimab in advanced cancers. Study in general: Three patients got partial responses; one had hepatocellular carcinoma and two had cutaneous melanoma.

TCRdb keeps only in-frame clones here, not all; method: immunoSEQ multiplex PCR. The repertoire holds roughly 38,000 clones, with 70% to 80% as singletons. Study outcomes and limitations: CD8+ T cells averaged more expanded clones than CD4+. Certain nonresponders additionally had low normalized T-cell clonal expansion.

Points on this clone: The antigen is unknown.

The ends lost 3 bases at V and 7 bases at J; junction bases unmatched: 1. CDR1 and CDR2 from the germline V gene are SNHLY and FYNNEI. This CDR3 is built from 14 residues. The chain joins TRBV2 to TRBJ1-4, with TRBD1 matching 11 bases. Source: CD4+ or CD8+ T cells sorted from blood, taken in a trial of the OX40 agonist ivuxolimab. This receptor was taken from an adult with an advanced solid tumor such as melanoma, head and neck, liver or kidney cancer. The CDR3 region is CASSDGTGGEKLFF. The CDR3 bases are TGTGCCAGCAGTGACGGGACAGGGGGTGAAAAACTGTTTTTT. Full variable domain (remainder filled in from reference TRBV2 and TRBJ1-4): EPEVTQTPSHQVTQMGQEVILRCVPISNHLYFYWYRQILGQKVEFLVSFYNNEISEKSEIFDDQFSVERPDGSNFTLKIRSTKLEDSAMYFCASSDGTGGEKLFFGSGTQLSVL.